This TCR beta chain was captured in a study of somatic mutations in cytotoxic T cells in rheumatoid arthritis. Some clones are missing from TCRdb's copy, which holds only in-frame ones; the method was immunoSEQ multiplex PCR. The sample carries 10,000 to 15,000 clones, approximately 80% recorded once. This clone has a single count. Trimming pared 5 bases from V and 4 bases from J, leaving 11 bases between. In germline, CDR1 is LNHDA, CDR2 SQIVND (reference sequence). The CDR3 runs 13 residues. The source is an adult with rheumatoid arthritis. The chain links TRBV19 to TRBJ1-1; TRBD1 is a possible D gene (5 bases). Sequencing was carried out using CD8+ T cells sorted from blood. CDR3 sequence: CASSPRGGTEAFF. The DNA for the CDR3 is TGTGCCAGTAGTCCAAGGGGCGGCACTGAAGCTTTCTTT.